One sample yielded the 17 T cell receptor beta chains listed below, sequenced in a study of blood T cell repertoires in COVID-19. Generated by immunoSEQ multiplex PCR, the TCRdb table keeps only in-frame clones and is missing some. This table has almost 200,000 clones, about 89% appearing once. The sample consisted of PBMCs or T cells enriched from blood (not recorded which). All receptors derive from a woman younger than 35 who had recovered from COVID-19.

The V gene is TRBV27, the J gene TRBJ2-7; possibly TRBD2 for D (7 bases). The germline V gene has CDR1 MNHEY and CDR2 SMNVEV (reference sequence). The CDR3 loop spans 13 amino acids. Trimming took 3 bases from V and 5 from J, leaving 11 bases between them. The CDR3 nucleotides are TGTGCCAGCAGTTTGGGGGGGCGCCACGAGCAGTACTTC. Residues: CASSLGGRHEQYF.

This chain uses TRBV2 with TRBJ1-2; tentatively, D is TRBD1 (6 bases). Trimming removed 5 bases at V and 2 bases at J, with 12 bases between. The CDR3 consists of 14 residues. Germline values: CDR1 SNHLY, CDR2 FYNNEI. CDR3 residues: CASSLLRGNYGYTF. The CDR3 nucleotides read TGTGCCAGCAGTCTACTAAGGGGGAACTATGGCTACACCTTC.

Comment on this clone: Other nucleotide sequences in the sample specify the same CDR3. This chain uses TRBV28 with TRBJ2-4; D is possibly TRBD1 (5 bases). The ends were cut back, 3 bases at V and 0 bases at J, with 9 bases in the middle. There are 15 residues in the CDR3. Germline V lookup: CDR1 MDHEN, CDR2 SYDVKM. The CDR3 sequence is CASSFRGLAKNIQYF. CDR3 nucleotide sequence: TGTGCCAGCAGTTTTAGGGGCTTAGCCAAAAACATTCAGTACTTC.

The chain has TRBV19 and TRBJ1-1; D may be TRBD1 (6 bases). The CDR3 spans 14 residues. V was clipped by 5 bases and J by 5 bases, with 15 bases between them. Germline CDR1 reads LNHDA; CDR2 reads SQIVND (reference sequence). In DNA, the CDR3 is TGTGCCAGTAGTCCCCAGGGGCTAAAAACTGAAGCTTTCTTT. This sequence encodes CASSPQGLKTEAFF.

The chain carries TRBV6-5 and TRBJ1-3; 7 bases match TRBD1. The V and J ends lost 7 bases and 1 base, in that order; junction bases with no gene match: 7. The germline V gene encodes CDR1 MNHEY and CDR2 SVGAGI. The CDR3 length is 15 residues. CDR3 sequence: CASKLTGASGNTIYF. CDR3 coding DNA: TGTGCCAGCAAACTAACAGGGGCATCTGGAAACACCATATATTTT.

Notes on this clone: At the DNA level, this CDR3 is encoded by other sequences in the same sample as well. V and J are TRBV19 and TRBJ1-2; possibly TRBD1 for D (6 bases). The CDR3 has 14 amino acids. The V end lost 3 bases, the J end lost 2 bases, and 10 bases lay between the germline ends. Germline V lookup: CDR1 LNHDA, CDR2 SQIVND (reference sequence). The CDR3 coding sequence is TGTGCCAGTAGTATCCCTCAGGGGAACTATGGCTACACCTTC. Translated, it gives CASSIPQGNYGYTF.

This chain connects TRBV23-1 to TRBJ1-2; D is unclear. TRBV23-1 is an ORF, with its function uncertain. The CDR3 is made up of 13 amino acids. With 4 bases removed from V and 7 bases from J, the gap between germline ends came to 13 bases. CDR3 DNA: TGCGCCAGCAGTCTCGCGAGGGAGGCTGGCTACACCTTC. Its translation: CASSLAREAGYTF.

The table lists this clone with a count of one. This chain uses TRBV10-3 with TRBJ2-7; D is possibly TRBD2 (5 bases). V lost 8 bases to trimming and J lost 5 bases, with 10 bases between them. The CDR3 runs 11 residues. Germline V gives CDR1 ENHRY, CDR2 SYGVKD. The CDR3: CAIGETNEQYF. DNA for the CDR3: TGTGCCATCGGAGAGACTAACGAGCAGTACTTC.

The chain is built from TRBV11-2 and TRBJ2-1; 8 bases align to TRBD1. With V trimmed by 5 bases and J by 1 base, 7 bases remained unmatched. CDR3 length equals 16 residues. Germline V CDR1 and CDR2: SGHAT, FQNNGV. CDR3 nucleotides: TGTGCCAGCAGCCCTGGACAGGGTTTTTCCTACAATGAGCAGTTCTTC. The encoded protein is CASSPGQGFSYNEQFF. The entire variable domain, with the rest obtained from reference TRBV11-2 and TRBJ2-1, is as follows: EAGVAQSPRYKIIEKRQSVAFWCNPISGHATLYWYQQILGQGPKLLIQFQNNGVVDDSQLPKDRFSAERLKGVDSTLKIQPAKLEDSAVYLCASSPGQGFSYNEQFFGPGTRLTVL.

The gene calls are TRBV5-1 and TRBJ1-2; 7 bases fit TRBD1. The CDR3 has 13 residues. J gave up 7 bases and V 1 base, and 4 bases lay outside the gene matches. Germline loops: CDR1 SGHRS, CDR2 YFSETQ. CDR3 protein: CASSLWTGGGYTF. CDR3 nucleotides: TGCGCCAGCAGCTTGTGGACAGGAGGTGGCTACACCTTC.

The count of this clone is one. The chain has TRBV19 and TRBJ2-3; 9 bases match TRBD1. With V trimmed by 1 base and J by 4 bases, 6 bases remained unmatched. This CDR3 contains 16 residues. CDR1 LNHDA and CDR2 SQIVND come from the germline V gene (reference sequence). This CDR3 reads CASSIVGTGRPDTQYF. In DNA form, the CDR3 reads TGTGCCAGTAGTATAGTCGGGACAGGGCGGCCAGATACGCAGTATTTT.

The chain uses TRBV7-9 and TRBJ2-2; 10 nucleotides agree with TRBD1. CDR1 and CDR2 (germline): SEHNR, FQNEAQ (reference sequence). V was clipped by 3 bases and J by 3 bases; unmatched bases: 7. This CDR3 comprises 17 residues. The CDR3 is CASSLTGGRGDTGELFF. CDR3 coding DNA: TGTGCCAGCAGCTTGACAGGGGGCCGGGGGGACACCGGGGAGCTGTTTTTT.

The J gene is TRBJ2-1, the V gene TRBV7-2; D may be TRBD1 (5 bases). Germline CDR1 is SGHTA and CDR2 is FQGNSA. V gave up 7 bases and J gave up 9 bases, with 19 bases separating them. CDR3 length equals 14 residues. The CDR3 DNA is TGTGCCAGCAAGCCGTCCGCCTCTGGGGCTGAGCAGTTCTTC. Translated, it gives CASKPSASGAEQFF.

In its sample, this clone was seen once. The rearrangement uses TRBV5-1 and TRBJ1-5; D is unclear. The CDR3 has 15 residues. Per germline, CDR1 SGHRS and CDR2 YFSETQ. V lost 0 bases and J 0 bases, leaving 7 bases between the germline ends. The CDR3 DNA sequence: TGCGCCAGCAGCTTGGGAGATTATAGCAATCAGCCCCAGCATTTT. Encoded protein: CASSLGDYSNQPQHF.

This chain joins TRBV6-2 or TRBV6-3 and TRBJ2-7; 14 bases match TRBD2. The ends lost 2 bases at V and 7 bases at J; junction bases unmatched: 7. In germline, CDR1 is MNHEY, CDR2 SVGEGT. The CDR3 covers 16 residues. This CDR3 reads CASSYGTSGGSGEQYF. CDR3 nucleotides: TGTGCCAGCAGTTACGGGACTAGCGGGGGAAGTGGAGAGCAGTACTTC.

The CDR3: CASNLGQGRYEQYF. The CDR3 nucleotides read TGCGCCAGCAACTTAGGACAGGGCCGTTACGAGCAGTACTTC. The gene calls are TRBV5-1 and TRBJ2-7, with 8 bases aligning to TRBD1. Germline CDR1 reads SGHRS; CDR2 reads YFSETQ. This CDR3 is 14 amino acids long. J lost 4 bases, V lost 6 bases, and 9 bases had no gene match.

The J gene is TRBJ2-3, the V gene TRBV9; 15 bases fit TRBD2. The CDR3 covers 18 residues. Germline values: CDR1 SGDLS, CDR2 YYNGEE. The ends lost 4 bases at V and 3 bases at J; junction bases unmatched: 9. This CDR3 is CASSSGTSGGLGTDTQYF. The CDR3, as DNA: TGTGCCAGCAGCTCAGGGACTAGCGGGGGGCTTGGGACAGATACGCAGTATTTT. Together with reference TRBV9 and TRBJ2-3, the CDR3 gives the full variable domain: DSGVTQTPKHLITATGQRVTLRCSPRSGDLSVYWYQQSLDQGLQFLIQYYNGEERAKGNILERFSAQQFPDLHSELNLSSLELGDSALYFCASSSGTSGGLGTDTQYFGPGTRLTVL.